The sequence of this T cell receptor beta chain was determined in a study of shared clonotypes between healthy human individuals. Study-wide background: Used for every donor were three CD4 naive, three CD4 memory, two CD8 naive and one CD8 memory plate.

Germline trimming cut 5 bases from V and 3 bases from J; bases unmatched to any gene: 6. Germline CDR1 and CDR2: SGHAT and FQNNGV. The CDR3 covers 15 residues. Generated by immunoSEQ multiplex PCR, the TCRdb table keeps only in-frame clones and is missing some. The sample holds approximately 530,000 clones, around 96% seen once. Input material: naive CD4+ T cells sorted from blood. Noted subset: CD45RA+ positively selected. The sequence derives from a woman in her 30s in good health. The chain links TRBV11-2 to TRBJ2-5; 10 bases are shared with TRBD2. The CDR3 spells CASSPYTSGKETQYF. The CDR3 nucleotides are TGTGCCAGCAGCCCGTATACTAGCGGGAAAGAGACCCAGTACTTC.